Below, 32 T cell receptor beta chains from the same sample are listed, as sequenced in a study of T-cell reconstitution after alpha-beta-depleted transplantation in children. A TCRbeta library incorporating unique molecular identifiers was prepared. TCRdb re-called the PCR reads through MiXCR, storing one row per CDR3 protein. This sample yields 240,000 or so distinct CDR3 sequences, of which around 12% are seen a single time; 2.6% belongs to the top ten. The material sequenced was PBMCs from the stem cell graft donor, taken from the stem cell graft. These receptors came from a human donor who donated a stem cell graft to a child with acute lymphoblastic leukemia.

Many counts were recorded for this clonotype. This sequence joins TRBV12-3 or TRBV12-4 and TRBJ1-1, with a tentative D call TRBD1 (5 bases). V gave up 4 bases and J gave up 4 bases, with 10 bases separating them. The CDR3 extends over 13 amino acids. The CDR3 region is CASSSQGFTEAFF. Here the CDR3 DNA reads TGTGCCAGCAGTTCTCAGGGTTTCACTGAAGCTTTCTTT.

This clonotype was seen more than once but under ten times. At one end the junction does not follow the germline gene, possibly because of a read error. This rearrangement joins TRBV6-5 to TRBJ2-5; the match to TRBD2 covers 8 bases. Germline assignment: CDR1 MNHEY and CDR2 SVGAGI. This CDR3 is 15 amino acids long. This CDR3 is CASSYDGGDQETRYF. The CDR3 bases are TGTGCCAGCAGTTACGACGGGGGGGACCAAGAGACCCGGTACTTC.

In this sample, this clonotype turned up many times. V usage is TRBV29-1 and J usage is TRBJ2-7; D is perhaps TRBD1 or TRBD2 (5 bases each). Germline loops: CDR1 SQVTM, CDR2 ANQGSEA. The CDR3 is 13 residues long. Between the trimmed V and J ends, which lost 4 bases and 5 bases, there was a span of 15 bases. CDR3 residues: CSVGDSRRHEQYF. The CDR3, as DNA: TGCAGCGTTGGTGACAGCAGGAGGCACGAGCAGTACTTC.

This clonotype showed up many times. The V and J genes are TRBV12-3 or TRBV12-4 and TRBJ1-4; 7 nucleotides agree with TRBD1. Germline trimming cut 4 bases from V and 6 bases from J; bases unmatched to any gene: 11. The CDR3 totals 16 residues. The DNA for the CDR3 is TGTGCCAGCAGTTCGACAAACAGGGGCTCCCATGAAAAACTGTTTTTT. It encodes CASSSTNRGSHEKLFF.

This clonotype came up many times. CDR3 DNA sequence: TGTGCCAGCAGCGTAGCAGGGCCCGGAAACACCATATATTTT. Its translation: CASSVAGPGNTIYF. The chain employs TRBV9 and TRBJ1-3, with D tentatively TRBD1 (5 bases). This CDR3 spans 14 amino acids. V lost 0 bases and J 4 bases, leaving 8 bases between the germline ends. Germline lookup yields CDR1 SGDLS and CDR2 YYNGEE.

J is TRBJ1-4 and V is TRBV5-6; D not certain. This CDR3 is 15 amino acids long. Germline CDR1 SGHDT, CDR2 YYEEEE. Trimming took off 1 base at V and 8 bases at J, with 15 bases between the two ends. The CDR3 here is CASSLTRGVGEKLFF. In DNA form, the CDR3 reads TGTGCCAGCAGCTTGACGCGAGGCGTGGGGGAAAAACTGTTTTTT.

This clonotype was counted at least ten times. The V gene is TRBV3-1, the J gene TRBJ1-3, with 9 bases lining up with TRBD1. The J segment lost 4 bases and the V segment lost 0 bases, leaving 1 base of the junction unmatched. Germline V gene lookup returns CDR1 LGHDT and CDR2 YNNKEL (reference sequence). This CDR3 region has 15 residues. This CDR3 reads CASSQEQGAGNTIYF. CDR3 sequence (DNA): TGTGCCAGCAGCCAAGAACAGGGGGCCGGAAACACCATATATTTT.

This clonotype appeared many times. V gene TRBV5-5 combines with J gene TRBJ1-2; the D gene is possibly TRBD1 (6 bases). Trimming removed 2 bases from V and 4 bases from J, with 18 bases in between. From germline, CDR1 is SGHKS and CDR2 YYEKEE (reference sequence). This CDR3 contains 16 residues. The CDR3 sequence: CASSLGPKTGPYGYTF. In nucleotides, the CDR3 is TGTGCCAGCAGCTTAGGCCCCAAAACAGGGCCCTATGGCTACACCTTC.

In its sample, this clonotype was seen many times. The chain combines TRBV28 with TRBJ1-5; no definite D call. V lost 0 bases, J lost 7 bases, and 4 bases lay in between. The CDR3 is 12 residues long. Germline CDR1 MDHEN, CDR2 SYDVKM. CDR3 sequence reads: CASSLWSQPQHF. The CDR3 coding sequence is TGTGCCAGCAGTTTATGGTCCCAGCCCCAGCATTTT.

At least ten counts were recorded for this clonotype. The V and J genes are TRBV5-1 and TRBJ2-5; D is uncertain. This CDR3 comprises 11 residues. Looked up from germline, CDR1 is SGHRS and CDR2 is YFSETQ. The V gene lost 2 bases and the J gene lost 7 bases, with 6 bases spanning the gap. CDR3 in amino acids: CASSFGGTQYF. The CDR3 coding sequence is TGCGCCAGCAGCTTTGGCGGGACCCAGTACTTC.

Many counts were recorded for this clonotype. The chain uses TRBV20-1 and TRBJ2-5; tentative D call: TRBD2 (6 bases). The CDR3 length is 12 residues. Looked up from germline, CDR1 is DFQATT and CDR2 is SNEGSKA (reference sequence). V lost 7 bases and J lost 6, with 15 bases in between. The CDR3, as DNA: TGCAGTGTTTCGACTAGATCGAAGACCCAGTACTTC. Its protein is CSVSTRSKTQYF.

This clonotype was counted a few times. This chain connects TRBV14 to TRBJ2-5; TRBD2 is a possible D gene (6 bases). Trimming shortened V by 0 bases and J by 6 bases, and 14 bases separated the two germline ends. The CDR3 consists of 15 residues. CDR1 and CDR2 from the germline V gene are SGHDN and FVKESK. CDR3 DNA: TGTGCCAGCAGCCAAGAAGGGTGGGAGGCCCAGACCCAGTACTTC. This encodes CASSQEGWEAQTQYF. Together with reference TRBV14 and TRBJ2-5, the CDR3 gives the full variable domain: EAGVTQFPSHSVIEKGQTVTLRCDPISGHDNLYWYRRVMGKEIKFLLHFVKESKQDESGMPNNRFLAERTGGTYSTLKVQPAELEDSGVYFCASSQEGWEAQTQYFGPGTRLLVL.

Of note for this clonotype: A much larger clone lies one base from this, so it may be a read error. J is TRBJ2-1 and V is TRBV13, with 7 bases matching TRBD2. Per the germline V gene, CDR1 is PRHDT and CDR2 is FYEKMQ (reference sequence). Losses at the gene ends were 4 bases for V and 2 bases for J; bases not matched to a gene: 14. The CDR3 has 18 residues. CDR3 in amino acids: CASSSNLGLSGTYNEQFF. CDR3 nucleotide sequence: TGTGCCAGCAGCTCGAACCTGGGACTATCGGGGACCTACAATGAGCAGTTCTTC.

This clonotype has a count of ten or more. The chain employs TRBV6-2 or TRBV6-3 and TRBJ2-1, with 10 bases fitting TRBD2. CDR1 MNHEY and CDR2 SVGEGT come from the germline V gene. This CDR3 is built from 15 residues. The V segment lost 10 bases and the J segment 4 bases; nucleotides outside the gene matches: 10. The CDR3 loop reads CAITASGGPYNEQFF. CDR3 bases: TGTGCCATCACAGCTAGCGGGGGACCTTACAATGAGCAGTTCTTC.

This clonotype was observed many times. This chain connects TRBV6-5 to TRBJ1-2; perhaps TRBD1 as D (5 bases). Germline CDR1 and CDR2: MNHEY and SVGAGI. Trimming removed 2 bases from V and 4 bases from J, with 11 bases in between. CDR3 length equals 14 residues. The DNA of the CDR3 is TGTGCCAGCAGTTACCCGGGCCAGGGCTATGGCTACACCTTC. It yields the protein CASSYPGQGYGYTF.

Comments on this clonotype: Its ends do not fully match the called genes, so a read error is possible. The CDR3 region has the DNA TGCAGTGCTTCAGGCTTAAGCTCCTACAATGTGCAGTTCTTC. It yields the protein CSASGLSSYNVQFF. The chain uses TRBV20-1 and TRBJ2-1, with D unresolved. CDR1 is DFQATT, CDR2 SNEGSKA, per germline (reference sequence). The CDR3 is 14 residues long.

In its sample, this clonotype was seen many times. This rearrangement joins TRBV5-1 to TRBJ2-7, with unresolved D. V gave up 7 bases and J gave up 1 base, with 9 bases separating them. Germline-derived CDR1 and CDR2 are SGHRS and YFSETQ. The CDR3 has 12 amino acids. The DNA for the CDR3 is TGCGCCAGCTCAGGTCGGTCCTACGAGCAGTACTTC. The encoded protein is CASSGRSYEQYF.

This clonotype has a count of ten or more. V is TRBV3-1 and J is TRBJ2-1; tentative D call: TRBD2 (6 bases). V gave up 0 bases and J gave up 6 bases, with 15 bases separating them. This CDR3 has 16 residues. Germline CDR1 is LGHDT and CDR2 is YNNKEL (reference sequence). The DNA for the CDR3 is TGTGCCAGCAGCCAAGATCACGGAGGGTATCGCAATGAGCAGTTCTTC. The encoded protein is CASSQDHGGYRNEQFF.

There are many counts of this clonotype. Germline and junction disagree at one end, which may indicate a read error. This sequence joins TRBV12-3 or TRBV12-4 and TRBJ2-5, with 7 bases matching TRBD2. The CDR3 consists of 13 residues. CDR3 DNA: TGTGCCAGCAGTCTAGCGGTCCGCGAGACCCAGTACTTC. Protein sequence: CASSLAVRETQYF.

This clonotype was seen ten or more times. The chain couples TRBV5-1 to TRBJ2-5, with D possibly TRBD2 on 5 matching bases. Germline V gene lookup returns CDR1 SGHRS and CDR2 YFSETQ. The CDR3 sequence is 14 residues long. V was trimmed by 1 base and J by 4 bases, leaving 11 bases between them. The CDR3 sequence is CASSLNLRGETQYF. CDR3 coding DNA: TGCGCCAGCAGCTTGAACCTCCGGGGAGAGACCCAGTACTTC.

This clonotype was detected ten times or more. This chain connects TRBV28 to TRBJ2-1; 8 nucleotides line up with TRBD2. Germline CDR1 reads MDHEN; CDR2 reads SYDVKM. The CDR3 is 17 residues long. V was clipped by 2 bases and J by 6 bases; unmatched bases: 12. CDR3 nucleotide sequence: TGTGCCAGCAGTTTAAGGGGGTTAGTGAGCGGGGGCAATGAGCAGTTCTTC. It translates to CASSLRGLVSGGNEQFF.

This clonotype was detected ten times or more. One end of the junction is discordant with germline, which a read error may explain. The J gene is TRBJ2-3, the V gene TRBV12-3 or TRBV12-4; 7 bases agree with TRBD1. The CDR3 length is 21 residues. The chain's CDR3 is CASSLGGRVIRRHPSTDTQYF. As DNA, the CDR3 is TGTGCCAGCAGCTTAGGGGGCCGCGTGATAAGACGCCACCCTAGCACAGATACGCAGTATTTT.

In its sample, this clonotype was seen many times. The rearrangement joins TRBV29-1 to TRBJ2-7; D not resolved. Between the trimmed V and J ends, which lost 4 bases and 0 bases, there was a span of 16 bases. CDR1 is SQVTM, CDR2 ANQGSEA, per germline. The CDR3 covers 15 residues. CDR3: CSVVPGYRPSYEQYF. CDR3 nucleotides: TGCAGCGTTGTGCCTGGCTATCGCCCCTCCTACGAGCAGTACTTC.

This clonotype was counted at least ten times. This rearrangement joins TRBV7-2 to TRBJ1-3; D is undetermined. The V end was cut by 0 bases, the J end by 0 bases, with 6 bases between. Germline V gene lookup returns CDR1 SGHTA and CDR2 FQGNSA. The CDR3 contains 15 residues. The CDR3 region is CASSLAVSSGNTIYF. The CDR3 coding sequence is TGTGCCAGCAGCTTAGCGGTTAGCTCTGGAAACACCATATATTTT.

This chain links TRBV28 with TRBJ2-3; TRBD2 might be the D (6 bases). V shed 6 bases and J shed 4 bases, with 14 bases lying between them. The CDR3 covers 14 residues. Looked up from germline, CDR1 is MDHEN and CDR2 is SYDVKM. This CDR3 is CASRIRRVADTQYF. CDR3 in DNA: TGTGCCAGCAGGATCCGGAGGGTCGCAGATACGCAGTATTTT. The full variable domain, rest sourced from reference TRBV28 and TRBJ2-3, is DVKVTQSSRYLVKRTGEKVFLECVQDMDHENMFWYRQDPGLGLRLIYFSYDVKMKEKGDIPEGYSVSREKKERFSLILESASTNQTSMYLCASRIRRVADTQYFGPGTRLTVL.

The sample holds many counts of this clonotype. The chain joins TRBV11-2 to TRBJ1-2; the D gene is possibly TRBD1 (5 bases). The CDR3 has 16 amino acids. CDR1 SGHAT and CDR2 FQNNGV come from the germline V gene. Trimming shortened V by 5 bases and J by 3 bases, and 19 bases separated the two germline ends. CDR3 loop: CASSPGRGYVDYGYTF. CDR3 nucleotide sequence: TGTGCCAGCAGCCCGGGGCGGGGGTACGTCGACTATGGCTACACCTTC.

The chain joins TRBV5-1 to TRBJ1-3, with 11 bases fitting TRBD1. Germline trimming cut 4 bases from V and 2 bases from J; bases unmatched to any gene: 2. Germline CDR1 and CDR2: SGHRS and YFSETQ. The CDR3 runs 15 residues. The CDR3: CASSPDRGPGNTIYF. In DNA form, the CDR3 reads TGCGCCAGCAGCCCGGACAGGGGGCCTGGAAACACCATATATTTT.

Many counts were recorded for this clonotype. The chain employs TRBV7-2 and TRBJ2-5; the D is unclear. The CDR3 runs to 14 residues. Trimming pared 4 bases from V and 2 bases from J, leaving 11 bases between. Germline CDR1 is SGHTA and CDR2 is FQGNSA. The chain's CDR3 is CASSSGRTQETQYF. CDR3 sequence (DNA): TGTGCCAGCAGCTCCGGGCGAACGCAAGAGACCCAGTACTTC.

This clonotype was seen a handful of times. The chain carries TRBV12-3 or TRBV12-4 and TRBJ2-7; D is undetermined. V was cut by 5 bases and J by 1 base, with 12 bases left in between. CDR3 length: 14 residues. CDR3 protein: CASSGSDSSYEQYF. In DNA, the CDR3 is TGTGCCAGCAGTGGATCAGACTCTTCCTACGAGCAGTACTTC.

There are many counts of this clonotype. J is TRBJ2-3 and V is TRBV5-1; perhaps D is TRBD1 or TRBD2 (5 bases each). CDR1 is SGHRS and CDR2 is YFSETQ in the germline V gene. Trimming pared 0 bases from V and 11 bases from J, leaving 13 bases between. The CDR3 is 13 amino acids. CDR3 amino acids: CASSLDLGDGQYF. The CDR3 nucleotides read TGCGCCAGCAGCTTGGATCTTGGGGACGGGCAGTATTTT.

This clonotype was counted at least ten times. The rearrangement links TRBV5-1 to TRBJ1-1, with 7 bases identical to TRBD1. The junction had 8 bases not matched to a gene; V was cut back by 3 bases and J by 0 bases. The CDR3 length is 16 residues. Germline loops: CDR1 SGHRS, CDR2 YFSETQ. CDR3 sequence (DNA): TGCGCCAGCAGCTGGGGGGACAGCCGAATGAACACTGAAGCTTTCTTT. Protein product: CASSWGDSRMNTEAFF. Based on the CDR3 plus reference TRBV5-1 and TRBJ1-1, the full variable domain is KAGVTQTPRYLIKTRGQQVTLSCSPISGHRSVSWYQQTPGQGLQFLFEYFSETQRNKGNFPGRFSGRQFSNSRSEMNVSTLELGDSALYLCASSWGDSRMNTEAFFGQGTRLTVV.

The V and J genes are TRBV5-1 and TRBJ1-2; D not resolved. The CDR3 extends over 11 amino acids. V lost 9 bases and J lost 8, with 14 bases in between. Germline assignment: CDR1 SGHRS and CDR2 YFSETQ. The CDR3 DNA follows: TGCGCCATGGGCTCCGATGTGGGCTACACCTTC. Protein sequence: CAMGSDVGYTF. Full variable domain (outside the CDR3, taken from reference TRBV5-1 and TRBJ1-2): KAGVTQTPRYLIKTRGQQVTLSCSPISGHRSVSWYQQTPGQGLQFLFEYFSETQRNKGNFPGRFSGRQFSNSRSEMNVSTLELGDSALYLCAMGSDVGYTFGSGTRLTVV.